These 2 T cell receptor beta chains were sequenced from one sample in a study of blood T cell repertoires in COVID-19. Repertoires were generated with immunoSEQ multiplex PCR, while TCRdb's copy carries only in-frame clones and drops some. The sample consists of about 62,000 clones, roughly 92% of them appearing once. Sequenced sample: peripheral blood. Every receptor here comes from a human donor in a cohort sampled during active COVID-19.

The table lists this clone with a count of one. As DNA, the CDR3 is TGTGCCTGGAGTGTCCTTAGCGGGAAGGAGCAGTTCTTC. Protein sequence: CAWSVLSGKEQFF. This rearrangement joins TRBV30 to TRBJ2-1; TRBD2 agrees at 8 bases. Germline V gene sequence: CDR1 GTSNPN, CDR2 SVGIG (reference sequence). V lost 0 bases to trimming and J lost 10 bases; unmatched junction nucleotides: 5. The length of the CDR3 is 13 residues. Full variable domain (outside the CDR3, taken from reference TRBV30 and TRBJ2-1): SQTIHQWPATLVQPVGSPLSLECTVEGTSNPNLYWYRQAAGRGLQLLFYSVGIGQISSEVPQNLSASRPQDRQFILSSKKLLLSDSGFYLCAWSVLSGKEQFFGPGTRLTVL.

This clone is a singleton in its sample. The CDR3: CASSDWLGGPRPGRGYTF. CDR3 bases: TGTGCCAGCAGTGATTGGCTAGGGGGACCGCGACCCGGTAGAGGCTACACCTTC. The genes are TRBV25-1 and TRBJ1-2; weak D call: TRBD1 (6 bases). The CDR3 runs 18 residues. Germline CDR1 reads MGHDK; CDR2 reads SYGVNS. The V and J ends lost 3 bases and 8 bases respectively, with 28 bases between them.